This TCR beta chain was observed in a study of vaccination and CD4 T cells after COVID-19. Notes on the study in general: In convalescent patients, 304 of 307 vaccine-specific clones were spike mono-reactive.

The trim removed 5 bases at V and 7 bases at J, leaving 21 bases unmatched. This CDR3 has 18 amino acids. Germline CDR1 reads KGHDR; CDR2 reads SFDVKD. Specified treatment: roughly nine-day PBMC culture with coronavirus spike peptide pools or control peptides (ViraFEST assay). Wells contained two million PBMCs each, and these were cultured with about 10 IU/ml IL-2 and around 10 ug/ml peptide pools. Replacement of half the medium with fresh IL-2 medium took place on days 3 and 7. Points on this clonotype: Its antigen remains unidentified.

Sequencing of the DNA from cultured CD4+ T cells was carried out with the Oncomine TCR Beta short-read assay. TCRdb reprocessed the PCR reads with MiXCR, giving one entry per CDR3 protein. Here the sample spans 12,000 or so distinct CDR3 sequences, roughly 54% being singletons. The J gene is TRBJ2-7, the V gene TRBV24-1; TRBD2 agrees at 8 bases. Sequencing was performed on CD4+ T cells from blood, cultured in vitro. The TCR comes from a human donor who had recovered from COVID-19. The CDR3 here is CATSGPGTSGRPNREQYF. The CDR3 nucleotides are TGTGCCACCAGTGGTCCGGGAACTAGCGGACGTCCTAATCGGGAGCAGTACTTC.